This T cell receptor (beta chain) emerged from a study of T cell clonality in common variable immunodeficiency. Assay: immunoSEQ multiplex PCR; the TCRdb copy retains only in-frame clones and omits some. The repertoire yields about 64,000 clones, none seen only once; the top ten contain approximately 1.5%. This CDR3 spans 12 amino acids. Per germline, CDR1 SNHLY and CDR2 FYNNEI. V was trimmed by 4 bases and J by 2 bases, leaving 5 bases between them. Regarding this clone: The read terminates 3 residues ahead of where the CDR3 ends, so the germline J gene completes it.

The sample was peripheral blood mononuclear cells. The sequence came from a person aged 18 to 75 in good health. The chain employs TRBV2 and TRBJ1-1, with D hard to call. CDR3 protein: CASSVHNTEAFF. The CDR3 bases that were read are TGTGCCAGCAGTGTTCATAACACTGAA.